The 23 T cell receptor beta chains reported below all come from one sample, sequenced in a study of Graves' ophthalmopathy and Graves' hyperthyroidism. Amplification targeted the TCR beta CDR3 regions, with RNA transcripts as the source material. RT-PCR with HTBI primers came first, then second-round multiplex PCR. TCRdb processed the multiplex PCR reads anew with MiXCR; each CDR3 protein has one entry. Here the sample spans some 390,000 distinct CDR3 sequences, approximately 20% being singletons. Sequencing used peripheral blood. All receptors come from a woman aged 18-35 years with Graves' ophthalmopathy.

V usage is TRBV6-1 and J usage is TRBJ1-5, with a possible D match to TRBD1 (6 bases). Germline V gene sequence: CDR1 MNHNS, CDR2 SASEGT. V was shortened by 7 bases and J by 5 bases, with 15 bases between the two germline ends. The CDR3 runs 14 residues. The CDR3 DNA follows: TGTGCCAGCAACACCGGGGACACCCATCAGCCCCAGCATTTT. Amino acid sequence: CASNTGDTHQPQHF.

This clonotype has a count of ten or more. The rearrangement joins TRBV20-1 to TRBJ1-1, with D tentatively TRBD1 (5 bases). The germline V and J ends were trimmed by 0 bases and 7 bases, with 12 bases remaining between them. Germline V gives CDR1 DFQATT, CDR2 SNEGSKA (reference sequence). The CDR3 extends over 13 amino acids. Written as DNA, the CDR3 is TGCAGTGCTAGAGATCACCGGGGGAGTGAAGCTTTCTTT. This codes for CSARDHRGSEAFF.

This clonotype was counted at least ten times. The chain recombines TRBV2 with TRBJ1-2; D unclear. Germline V gene lookup returns CDR1 SNHLY and CDR2 FYNNEI. The ends were cut back, 5 bases at V and 5 bases at J, with 12 bases in the middle. The length of the CDR3 is 13 residues. This CDR3 reads CASSTGGLYGYTF. The DNA of the CDR3 is TGTGCCAGCAGTACGGGAGGTCTTTATGGCTACACCTTC.

This clonotype was counted ten times or more. The rearrangement joins TRBV5-1 to TRBJ1-5, with D unresolved. Trimming stripped 7 bases from V and 2 bases from J, with 16 bases between. CDR1 SGHRS and CDR2 YFSETQ come from the germline V gene. The CDR3 runs to 15 residues. Written as DNA, the CDR3 is TGCGCCAGCCGTCCGGCCCCAGGTGGCAATCAGCCCCAGCATTTT. This codes for CASRPAPGGNQPQHF.

This clonotype was seen many times. The CDR3 reads CATAGHRPSYEQYF. DNA of the CDR3: TGTGCCACCGCGGGACACCGCCCTTCCTACGAGCAGTACTTC. The chain recombines TRBV6-1 with TRBJ2-7; the D gene could be TRBD1 or TRBD2 (6 bases each). Germline V CDR1 and CDR2: MNHNS, SASEGT. There are 14 residues in the CDR3. Trimming shortened V by 10 bases and J by 1 base, and 17 bases separated the two germline ends.

This clonotype has ten or more counts. The genes are TRBV12-3 or TRBV12-4 and TRBJ1-5; 7 bases map to TRBD1. J lost 6 bases, V lost 5 bases, and 22 bases had no gene match. The CDR3 spans 19 residues. The CDR3, as DNA: TGTGCCAGCAGTATTACTGGACAGGAGCTTCAATTAGGTGGTCAGCCCCAGCATTTT. Translation: CASSITGQELQLGGQPQHF.

V is TRBV20-1 and J is TRBJ2-7; D is possibly TRBD1 (5 bases). The germline V gene encodes CDR1 DFQATT and CDR2 SNEGSKA (reference sequence). This CDR3 region has 13 residues. With 8 bases removed from V and 0 bases from J, the gap between germline ends came to 14 bases. As DNA, the CDR3 is TGCAGTCCGCGCAGGGAAAACTCCTACGAGCAGTACTTC. Its translation is CSPRRENSYEQYF.

This clonotype was counted many times. The V call is TRBV15, the J call TRBJ1-1; D is uncertain. V was pared by 6 bases and J by 8 bases, with 16 bases between. The CDR3 has 13 residues. The V gene's germline CDR1 is LNHNV and CDR2 YYDKDF (reference sequence). Written as DNA, the CDR3 is TGTGCCACCAGTTGGGCCGAGGTTGGAGAAGCTTTCTTT. This sequence encodes CATSWAEVGEAFF.

This clonotype was seen ten or more times. The V and J genes are TRBV20-1 and TRBJ2-5, with 9 bases that match TRBD1. This CDR3 has 15 residues. With 1 base clipped from V and 3 bases from J, the junction kept 6 bases outside the gene matches. Per germline, CDR1 DFQATT and CDR2 SNEGSKA (reference sequence). CDR3 loop: CSARVPGQGKETQYF. DNA for the CDR3: TGCAGTGCTAGAGTCCCGGGACAGGGAAAAGAGACCCAGTACTTC.

This clonotype was seen many times. This sequence joins TRBV6-2 or TRBV6-3 and TRBJ2-2, with 7 bases fitting TRBD1. V trimming: 6 bases; J trimming: 0 bases; junction bases outside the gene matches: 10. Germline V gives CDR1 MNHEY, CDR2 SVGEGT. CDR3 length equals 17 residues. DNA of the CDR3: TGTGCCAGCAGCCATCCTACAGGGGAGACGAACACCGGGGAGCTGTTTTTT. This encodes CASSHPTGETNTGELFF.

This clonotype has a count of ten or more. This rearrangement joins TRBV28 to TRBJ1-1; D is unclear. V was trimmed by 2 bases and J by 3 bases, leaving 7 bases between them. Germline values: CDR1 MDHEN, CDR2 SYDVKM. The CDR3 consists of 13 residues. The CDR3 DNA reads TGTGCCAGCAGTTTAAAGGTTTACACTGAAGCTTTCTTT. Amino acids: CASSLKVYTEAFF.

This clonotype was seen many times. The chain combines TRBV28 with TRBJ2-7, with no clear D. The CDR3 sequence is 14 residues long. Germline CDR1 is MDHEN and CDR2 is SYDVKM. V was pared by 2 bases and J by 5 bases, with 13 bases between. The CDR3 region is CASSLPLVPNEQYF. The CDR3, as DNA: TGTGCCAGCAGTTTACCTCTGGTCCCCAACGAGCAGTACTTC.

This clonotype has just one count. This chain uses TRBV4-1 with TRBJ2-7; TRBD1 agrees at 9 bases. This CDR3 comprises 14 residues. Germline V gene data show CDR1 as MGHRA and CDR2 as YSYEKL. J lost 7 bases, V lost 6 bases, and 10 bases had no gene match. The CDR3 loop reads CASRHLQGAGEQYF. The CDR3 DNA is TGCGCCAGCAGACATTTACAGGGGGCAGGGGAGCAGTACTTC.

This rearrangement joins TRBV28 to TRBJ1-1; 10 bases are shared with TRBD1. Germline CDR1 MDHEN, CDR2 SYDVKM. Trimming at V came to 8 bases and at J to 5 bases, leaving 11 bases not matched to a gene. The CDR3 length is 15 residues. For the CDR3, the DNA is TGTGCCAGCGGGACAGGGGTAGGAGTTGTTACTGAAGCTTTCTTT. The encoded protein is CASGTGVGVVTEAFF.

This clonotype came up many times. This clone may be a read error of a much larger clone one base away. J is TRBJ1-1 and V is TRBV6-2 or TRBV6-3; D uncertain. Between the trimmed V and J ends, which lost 7 bases and 6 bases, there was a span of 15 bases. CDR1 is MNHEY, CDR2 SVGEGT, per germline. The CDR3 length is 13 residues. CDR3 sequence: CASTYYEGAEAFF. The CDR3 coding sequence is TGTGCCAGCACCTATTACGAGGGCGCTGAAGCTTTCTTT.

This clonotype was counted at least ten times. The chain has TRBV28 and TRBJ1-5, with D maybe TRBD1 (5 bases). The V gene lost 5 bases and the J gene lost 4 bases, with 12 bases spanning the gap. This CDR3 comprises 14 residues. Germline-derived CDR1 and CDR2 are MDHEN and SYDVKM. The CDR3 loop is CASSKGLTNQPQHF. CDR3 DNA: TGTGCCAGCAGTAAGGGACTGACTAATCAGCCCCAGCATTTT. The variable domain in full, completed from reference TRBV28 and TRBJ1-5, reads DVKVTQSSRYLVKRTGEKVFLECVQDMDHENMFWYRQDPGLGLRLIYFSYDVKMKEKGDIPEGYSVSREKKERFSLILESASTNQTSMYLCASSKGLTNQPQHFGDGTRLSIL.

V and J are TRBV28 and TRBJ1-5; a weak D match, TRBD1 (5 bases). Germline V gene sequence: CDR1 MDHEN, CDR2 SYDVKM. CDR3 length: 15 amino acids. Trimming shortened V by 8 bases and J by 3 bases, and 17 bases separated the two germline ends. CDR3 in amino acids: CASEGKKKLNQPQHF. CDR3 nucleotides: TGTGCCAGCGAGGGGAAGAAAAAACTCAATCAGCCCCAGCATTTT.

This clonotype was picked up many times. The V call is TRBV20-1, the J call TRBJ1-5, with TRBD1 matching over 8 bases. Germline V gives CDR1 DFQATT, CDR2 SNEGSKA (reference sequence). V was pared by 6 bases and J by 4 bases, with 5 bases of the junction left unmatched. The CDR3 runs 13 residues. In DNA form, the CDR3 reads TGCAGTGCCCTCGGGACAGGAAATCAGCCCCAGCATTTT. Amino acid sequence: CSALGTGNQPQHF.

This clonotype was detected many times. This chain joins TRBV9 and TRBJ2-2, with TRBD2 matching over 7 bases. V was pared by 2 bases and J by 1 base, with 5 bases of the junction left unmatched. The CDR3 sequence is 16 residues long. Germline V CDR1 and CDR2: SGDLS, YYNGEE. CDR3: CASSVRAGVNTGELFF. The DNA for the CDR3 is TGTGCCAGCAGCGTCCGGGCGGGGGTGAACACCGGGGAGCTGTTTTTT.

The chain carries TRBV7-2 and TRBJ2-5; 12 positions match TRBD2. The J segment lost 5 bases and the V segment lost 4 bases, leaving 8 bases of the junction unmatched. CDR1 is SGHTA and CDR2 is FQGNSA in the germline V gene. The length of the CDR3 is 16 residues. The CDR3 sequence is CASSWTSGKGSETQYF. DNA of the CDR3: TGTGCCAGCAGCTGGACTAGCGGGAAAGGTAGTGAGACCCAGTACTTC.

This clonotype was found many times. The chain couples TRBV18 to TRBJ2-7; maybe TRBD2 (7 bases). CDR1 is KGHSH and CDR2 is LQKENI in the germline V gene. V was cut by 6 bases and J by 0 bases, with 15 bases left in between. This CDR3 spans 15 amino acids. The CDR3 here is CASSPRGASSYEQYF. Written as DNA, the CDR3 is TGTGCCAGCTCCCCCCGGGGGGCGAGCTCCTACGAGCAGTACTTC.

CDR3: CASFGGAGSYEQYF. In nucleotides, the CDR3 is TGTGCCAGCTTCGGTGGAGCAGGATCCTACGAGCAGTACTTC. This rearrangement joins TRBV6-1 to TRBJ2-7; D is undetermined. The CDR3 extends over 14 amino acids. V dropped 8 bases and J dropped 1 base, with 15 bases sitting between them. Germline CDR1 is MNHNS and CDR2 is SASEGT.

This sequence joins TRBV18 and TRBJ2-7; TRBD1 matches at 10 bases. Germline V gene lookup returns CDR1 KGHSH and CDR2 LQKENI. The trim removed 4 bases at V and 1 base at J, leaving 4 bases unmatched. The CDR3 consists of 15 residues. CDR3 nucleotides: TGTGCCAGCTCACGGGGGACAGGGGATTCCTACGAGCAGTACTTC. It encodes CASSRGTGDSYEQYF.